The present entry profiles one T cell receptor beta chain with its context. The antigen remains undetermined. The data are from a study of cytomegalovirus exposure and HLA in healthy donors. Study-level information: As an earlier analysis found, some 170 million T cells yielded 95 million to 130 million unique TCR beta sequences. General study results and limits: Cytomegalovirus-associated TCR beta chains were listed, numbering roughly 150. Immune exposure data for these donors was limited to CMV serostatus.

PCR involved 60 Vbeta and 13 Jbeta primers. Assay: immunoSEQ multiplex PCR; the TCRdb copy retains only in-frame clones and omits some. The profile shows some 180,000 clones, 77% of them singletons. Trimming removed 3 bases at V and 5 bases at J, with 18 bases between. The length of the CDR3 is 16 residues. CDR1 is KGHSH, CDR2 LQKENI, per germline. The V gene is TRBV18, the J gene TRBJ2-3, with D perhaps matching TRBD2 (6 bases). This TCR was recovered from a young man in good health and CMV-seronegative. The sequenced sample was PBMCs. CDR3 amino acids: CASSPRLEGVQDTQYF. The CDR3 DNA sequence: TGTGCCAGCTCACCCAGACTAGAGGGTGTCCAAGATACGCAGTATTTT.